This TCR beta chain was captured by sequencing in a study of radiotherapy plus CTLA-4 blockade in lung cancer (dated by TCRdb to the late 2010s). As for the study more broadly: Among enrolled patients, around 20% had an objective response and 31% reached disease control. The study at large found these results: After treatment with radiotherapy and ipilimumab, TCR clones that came from tumors expanded in the peripheral blood. Increased serum interferon-beta after radiation, together with early dynamic changes in blood T cell clones, were reported to be the strongest predictors of response.

Library generation was performed with the immunoSEQ multiplex PCR assay. TCRdb took over this immuneACCESS table, retaining in-frame rearrangements with V and J assigned. Such tables are incomplete; in checked studies, under half of the missing clones stem from an unresolved V gene, and the remainder is unexplained. This sample is represented by fewer than 35,000 clones; under 85% of them were singletons. Around an eighth of the sample lies in the top ten. In this study, focal radiation therapy paired with CTLA-4 blockade (ipilimumab) was tested in patients who had chemo-refractory metastatic non-small-cell lung cancer. As regards this clone: The antigen it recognizes is unknown. The junction differs from germline at one of its ends, possibly a read error. The sample holds other DNA sequences that translate to the same CDR3.

The clonotype comes from a human donor with non-small cell lung cancer that progressed on radiotherapy plus ipilimumab. The material sequenced was peripheral blood, taken from a patient treated with radiotherapy plus ipilimumab.

At the DNA level, the sequence is TGCGCGAGCAGCCCCACACCGGACAGATTTACGCAGTATTTT. Translation gives CASSPTPDRFTQYF. The receptor chain draws on TRBV5-1 and TRBJ2-3, with TRBD1 tentatively as D gene (6 bases match). Measured from the cysteine to the phenylalanine, the CDR3 is 14 residues long. Only the CDR3 part of the read is kept: 42 bases, read in frame from the first base. Sequences SGHRS (CDR1) and YFSETQ (CDR2) are obtained from the germline V gene.